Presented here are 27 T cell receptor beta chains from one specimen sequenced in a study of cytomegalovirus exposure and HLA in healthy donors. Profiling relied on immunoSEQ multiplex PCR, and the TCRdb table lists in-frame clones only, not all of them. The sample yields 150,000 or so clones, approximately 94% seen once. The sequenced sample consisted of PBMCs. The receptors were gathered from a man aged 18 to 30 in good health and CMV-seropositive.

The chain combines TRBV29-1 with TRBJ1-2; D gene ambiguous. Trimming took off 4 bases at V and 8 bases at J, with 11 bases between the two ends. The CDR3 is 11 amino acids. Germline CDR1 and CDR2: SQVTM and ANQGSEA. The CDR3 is CSVVSGQGYTF. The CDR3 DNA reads TGCAGCGTTGTGAGCGGGCAGGGCTACACCTTC.

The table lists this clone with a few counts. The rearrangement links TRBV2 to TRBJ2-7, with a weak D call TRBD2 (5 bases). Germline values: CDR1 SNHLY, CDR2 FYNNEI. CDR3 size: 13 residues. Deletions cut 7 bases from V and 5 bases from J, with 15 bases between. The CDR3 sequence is CASTGSSSHEQYF. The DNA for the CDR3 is TGTGCCAGCACCGGGTCTTCTAGCCACGAGCAGTACTTC.

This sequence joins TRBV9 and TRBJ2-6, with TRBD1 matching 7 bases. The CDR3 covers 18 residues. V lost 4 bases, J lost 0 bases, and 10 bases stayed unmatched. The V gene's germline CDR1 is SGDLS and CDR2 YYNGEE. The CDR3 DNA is TGTGCCAGCAGCTTCTACAGGGGAATTTACTCTGGGGCCAACGTCCTGACTTTC. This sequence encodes CASSFYRGIYSGANVLTF.

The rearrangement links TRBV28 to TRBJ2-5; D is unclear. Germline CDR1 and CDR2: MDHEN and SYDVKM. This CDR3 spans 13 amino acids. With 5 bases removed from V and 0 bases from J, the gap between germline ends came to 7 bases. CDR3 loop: CASSGADQETQYF. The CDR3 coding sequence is TGTGCCAGCAGTGGAGCAGACCAAGAGACCCAGTACTTC. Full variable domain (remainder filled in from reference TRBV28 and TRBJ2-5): DVKVTQSSRYLVKRTGEKVFLECVQDMDHENMFWYRQDPGLGLRLIYFSYDVKMKEKGDIPEGYSVSREKKERFSLILESASTNQTSMYLCASSGADQETQYFGPGTRLLVL.

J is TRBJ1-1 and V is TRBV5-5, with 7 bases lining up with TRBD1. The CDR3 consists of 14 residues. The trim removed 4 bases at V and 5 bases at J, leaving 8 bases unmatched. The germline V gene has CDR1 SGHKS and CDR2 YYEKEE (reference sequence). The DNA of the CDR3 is TGTGCCAGCAGCCGAAAGGGGGCGAGAACTGAAGCTTTCTTT. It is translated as CASSRKGARTEAFF.

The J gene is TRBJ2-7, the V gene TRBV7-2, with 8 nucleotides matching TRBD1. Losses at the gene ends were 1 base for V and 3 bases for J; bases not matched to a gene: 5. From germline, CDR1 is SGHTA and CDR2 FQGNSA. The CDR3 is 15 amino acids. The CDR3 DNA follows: TGTGCCAGCAGCTTAGGCGGGACAGGAGTCTACGAGCAGTACTTC. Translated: CASSLGGTGVYEQYF.

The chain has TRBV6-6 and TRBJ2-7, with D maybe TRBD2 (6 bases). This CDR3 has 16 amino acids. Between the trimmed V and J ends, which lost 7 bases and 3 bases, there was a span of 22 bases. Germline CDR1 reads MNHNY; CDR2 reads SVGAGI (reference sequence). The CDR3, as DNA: TGTGCCAGCAACGAGCACCGGGACTTTAGACTCTACGAGCAGTACTTC. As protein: CASNEHRDFRLYEQYF.

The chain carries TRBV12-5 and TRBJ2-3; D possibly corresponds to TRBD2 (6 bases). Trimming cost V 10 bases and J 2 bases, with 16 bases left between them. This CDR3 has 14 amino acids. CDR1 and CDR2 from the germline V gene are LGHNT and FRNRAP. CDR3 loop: CATSRGGNTDTQYF. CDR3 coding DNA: TGTGCTACAAGTCGGGGCGGGAACACAGATACGCAGTATTTT. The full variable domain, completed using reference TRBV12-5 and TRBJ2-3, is DARVTQTPRHKVTEMGQEVTMRCQPILGHNTVFWYRQTMMQGLELLAYFRNRAPLDDSGMPKDRFSAEMPDATLATLKIQPSEPRDSAVYFCATSRGGNTDTQYFGPGTRLTVL.

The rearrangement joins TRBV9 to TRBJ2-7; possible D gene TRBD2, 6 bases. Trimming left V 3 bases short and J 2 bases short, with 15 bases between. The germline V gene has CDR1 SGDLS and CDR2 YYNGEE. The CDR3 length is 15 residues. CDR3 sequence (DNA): TGTGCCAGCAGCGGGGGCGCGGGATCAACCTACGAGCAGTACTTC. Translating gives CASSGGAGSTYEQYF.

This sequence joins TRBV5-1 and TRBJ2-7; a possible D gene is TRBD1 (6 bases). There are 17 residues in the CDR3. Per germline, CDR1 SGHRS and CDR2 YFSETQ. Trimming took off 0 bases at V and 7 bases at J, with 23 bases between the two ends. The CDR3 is CASSLAGLLTGPTEQYF. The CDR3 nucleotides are TGCGCCAGCAGCTTGGCCGGGCTATTGACAGGACCTACAGAGCAGTACTTC.

CDR3 in amino acids: CATQGQNTGELFF. The CDR3 DNA reads as TGTGCCACCCAGGGACAGAACACCGGGGAGCTGTTTTTT. The J gene is TRBJ2-2, the V gene TRBV6-6, with D possibly TRBD1 on 6 matching bases. CDR1 and CDR2 from the germline V gene are MNHNY and SVGAGI (reference sequence). The germline V and J ends were trimmed by 10 bases and 1 base, with 10 bases remaining between them. CDR3 length equals 13 residues.

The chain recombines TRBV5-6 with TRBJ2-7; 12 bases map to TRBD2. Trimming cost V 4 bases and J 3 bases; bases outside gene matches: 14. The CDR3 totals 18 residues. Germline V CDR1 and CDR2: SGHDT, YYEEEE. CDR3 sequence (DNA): TGTGCCAGCAGCCGACAGGGGACGGGACTAGCGGGCCTCTACGAGCAGTACTTC. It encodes CASSRQGTGLAGLYEQYF.

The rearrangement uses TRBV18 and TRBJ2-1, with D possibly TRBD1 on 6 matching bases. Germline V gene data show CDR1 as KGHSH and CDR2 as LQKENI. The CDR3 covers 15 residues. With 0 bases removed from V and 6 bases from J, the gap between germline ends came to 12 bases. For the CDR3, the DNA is TGTGCCAGCTCACCACCGACCAGGGGAAGCAATGAGCAGTTCTTC. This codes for CASSPPTRGSNEQFF.

The CDR3 DNA sequence: TGTGCCAGCTCACCGATGGGGGGGGGTTCCGTGTATGAGCAGTTCTTC. This translates into CASSPMGGGSVYEQFF. The rearrangement uses TRBV18 and TRBJ2-1; TRBD2 matches 7 bases. J gave up 8 bases and V 3 bases, and 13 bases lay outside the gene matches. This CDR3 has 16 amino acids. The germline CDR1 and CDR2 sequences are KGHSH and LQKENI.

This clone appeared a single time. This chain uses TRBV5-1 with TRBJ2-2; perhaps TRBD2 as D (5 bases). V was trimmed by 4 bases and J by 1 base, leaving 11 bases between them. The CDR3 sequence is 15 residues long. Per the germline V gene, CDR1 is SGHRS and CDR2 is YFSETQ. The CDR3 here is CASSHLAMNTGELFF. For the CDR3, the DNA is TGCGCCAGCAGCCATTTAGCGATGAACACCGGGGAGCTGTTTTTT.

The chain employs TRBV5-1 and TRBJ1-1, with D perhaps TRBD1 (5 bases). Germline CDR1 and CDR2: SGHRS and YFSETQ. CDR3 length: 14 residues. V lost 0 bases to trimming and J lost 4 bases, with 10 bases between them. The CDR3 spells CASSLDGGTTEAFF. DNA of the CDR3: TGCGCCAGCAGCTTGGACGGGGGAACCACTGAAGCTTTCTTT.

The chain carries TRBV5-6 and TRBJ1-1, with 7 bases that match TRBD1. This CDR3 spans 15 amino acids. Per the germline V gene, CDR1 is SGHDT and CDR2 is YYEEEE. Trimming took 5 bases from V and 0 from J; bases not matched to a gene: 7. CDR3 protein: CASRRQGTMNTEAFF. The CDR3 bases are TGTGCCAGCAGGCGACAGGGAACCATGAACACTGAAGCTTTCTTT.

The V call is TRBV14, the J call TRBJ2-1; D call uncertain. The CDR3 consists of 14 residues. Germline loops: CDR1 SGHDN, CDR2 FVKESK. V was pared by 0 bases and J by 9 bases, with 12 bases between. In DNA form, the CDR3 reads TGTGCCAGCAGCCAAGATGTTTTTGCAGGTGAGCAGTTCTTC. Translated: CASSQDVFAGEQFF.

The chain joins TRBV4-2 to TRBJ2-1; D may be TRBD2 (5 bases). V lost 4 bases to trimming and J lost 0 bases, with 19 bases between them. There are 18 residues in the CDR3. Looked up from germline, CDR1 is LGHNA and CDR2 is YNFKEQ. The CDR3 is CASSRRGLDESSYNEQFF. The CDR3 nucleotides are TGTGCCAGCAGCCGCAGAGGGCTAGACGAGAGCTCCTACAATGAGCAGTTCTTC.

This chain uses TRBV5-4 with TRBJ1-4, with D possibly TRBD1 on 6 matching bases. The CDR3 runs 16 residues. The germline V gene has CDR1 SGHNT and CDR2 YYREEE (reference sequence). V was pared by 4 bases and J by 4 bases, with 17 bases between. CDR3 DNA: TGTGCCAGCAGCCTGGACAGTTCTCGTGATAATGAAAAACTGTTTTTT. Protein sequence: CASSLDSSRDNEKLFF.

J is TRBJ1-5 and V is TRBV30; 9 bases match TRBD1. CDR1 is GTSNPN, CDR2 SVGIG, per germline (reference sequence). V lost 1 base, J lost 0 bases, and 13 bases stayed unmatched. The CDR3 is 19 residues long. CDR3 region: CAWSAFPGQGLNSNQPQHF. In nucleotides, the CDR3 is TGTGCCTGGAGTGCTTTCCCGGGACAGGGCCTAAATAGCAATCAGCCCCAGCATTTT.

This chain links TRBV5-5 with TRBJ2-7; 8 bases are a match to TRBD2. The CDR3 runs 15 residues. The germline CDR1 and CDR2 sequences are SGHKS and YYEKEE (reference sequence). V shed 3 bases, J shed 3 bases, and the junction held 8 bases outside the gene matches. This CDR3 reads CASSSGAGAVYEQYF. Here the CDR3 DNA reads TGTGCCAGCAGCTCGGGAGCGGGAGCGGTCTACGAGCAGTACTTC.

The CDR3 sequence: CASRMTVNYGYTF. As DNA, the CDR3 is TGTGCCAGCAGAATGACAGTAAACTATGGCTACACCTTC. V and J are TRBV28 and TRBJ1-2; D is perhaps TRBD1 (5 bases). The CDR3 runs to 13 residues. With 6 bases removed from V and 2 bases from J, the gap between germline ends came to 10 bases. CDR1 and CDR2 from the germline V gene are MDHEN and SYDVKM.

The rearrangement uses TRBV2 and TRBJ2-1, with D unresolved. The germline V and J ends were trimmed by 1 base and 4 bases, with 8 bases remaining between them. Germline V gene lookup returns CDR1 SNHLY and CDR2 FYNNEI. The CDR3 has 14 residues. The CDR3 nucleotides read TGTGCCAGCAGTGAAGTGCGGCAGTACAATGAGCAGTTCTTC. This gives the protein CASSEVRQYNEQFF.

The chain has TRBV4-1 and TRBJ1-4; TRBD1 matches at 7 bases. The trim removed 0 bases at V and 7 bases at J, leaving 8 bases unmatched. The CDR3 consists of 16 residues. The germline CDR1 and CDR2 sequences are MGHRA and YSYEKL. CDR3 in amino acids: CASSQDGGPGGEKLFF. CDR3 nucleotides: TGCGCCAGCAGCCAAGATGGGGGGCCAGGGGGTGAAAAACTGTTTTTT.

The chain's CDR3 is CASSADREPTDTQYF. CDR3 nucleotide sequence: TGTGCCAGCAGCGCCGACAGGGAACCCACAGATACGCAGTATTTT. The chain joins TRBV9 to TRBJ2-3, with TRBD1 matching 7 bases. The junction had 6 bases not matched to a gene; V was cut back by 3 bases and J by 2 bases. The CDR3 sequence is 15 residues long. Germline CDR1 reads SGDLS; CDR2 reads YYNGEE.

The CDR3 loop is CASSQEGPQGSGANVLTF. In DNA, the CDR3 is TGTGCCAGCAGCCAAGAGGGCCCGCAAGGCTCTGGGGCCAACGTCCTGACTTTC. The rearrangement uses TRBV4-2 and TRBJ2-6; D ambiguous. Germline values: CDR1 LGHNA, CDR2 YNFKEQ. This CDR3 comprises 18 residues. Deletions cut 0 bases from V and 0 bases from J, with 12 bases between.